The next 25 T cell receptor beta chains were all read from a single sample in a study of blood T cell repertoires in COVID-19 (TCRdb year 2020). The library was produced with the immunoSEQ multiplex PCR assay. TCRdb carries this immuneACCESS record with in-frame sequences only. Its versions omit some clonotypes, under half of them owing to an unresolved V gene in the studies checked, with the rest unexplained. The sample table records about 320,000 clones; roughly 82% of these occur just once. The biggest ten clones account for approximately 1.5% of the sample. The sample taken for sequencing was peripheral blood. The source is a woman in her 50s with acute or convalescent COVID-19.

V gene TRBV6-2 or TRBV6-3 combines with J gene TRBJ2-5; maybe TRBD2 (6 bases). Trimming took 6 bases from V and 2 from J, leaving 19 bases between them. Germline V gene sequence: CDR1 MNHEY, CDR2 SVGEGT. This CDR3 region has 16 residues. CDR3 bases: TGTGCCAGCAGCCCTCTGGGAGCGGGCATGCAAGAGACCCAGTACTTC. Translation gives CASSPLGAGMQETQYF.

V is TRBV11-2 and J is TRBJ1-1; D not certain. The CDR3 runs to 14 residues. Trimming took off 5 bases at V and 7 bases at J, with 17 bases between the two ends. CDR1 is SGHAT, CDR2 FQNNGV, per germline. The CDR3 reads CASSLNVGRSEAFF. CDR3 nucleotides: TGTGCCAGCAGCCTCAATGTCGGTAGAAGTGAAGCTTTCTTT. Variable domain in full (rest from reference TRBV11-2 and TRBJ1-1): EAGVAQSPRYKIIEKRQSVAFWCNPISGHATLYWYQQILGQGPKLLIQFQNNGVVDDSQLPKDRFSAERLKGVDSTLKIQPAKLEDSAVYLCASSLNVGRSEAFFGQGTRLTVV.

This clone was seen only a few times. The chain is built from TRBV7-6 and TRBJ2-7, with 10 bases fitting TRBD1. The junction had 15 bases not matched to a gene; V was cut back by 5 bases and J by 2 bases. The germline V gene has CDR1 SGHVS and CDR2 FNYEAQ. The CDR3 has 18 residues. CDR3 protein: CASSIRQGAQIGPYEQYF. The CDR3 coding sequence is TGTGCCAGCAGCATTAGACAGGGGGCGCAGATTGGTCCCTACGAGCAGTACTTC. The full variable domain, completed using reference TRBV7-6 and TRBJ2-7, is GAGVSQSPRYKVTKRGQDVALRCDPISGHVSLYWYRQALGQGPEFLTYFNYEAQQDKSGLPNDRFSAERPEGSISTLTIQRTEQRDSAMYRCASSIRQGAQIGPYEQYFGPGTRLTVT.

Points on this clone: A much larger clone lies one base from this, so it may be a read error. The V and J genes are TRBV7-3 and TRBJ1-1; 8 bases match TRBD1. The V gene's germline CDR1 is SGHTA and CDR2 FQGTGA. Trimming took 3 bases from V and 1 from J; bases not matched to a gene: 1. The CDR3 extends over 14 amino acids. The DNA of the CDR3 is TGTGCCAGCAGCTTCGACAGGGGGAACACTGAAGCTTTCTTT. Translated, it gives CASSFDRGNTEAFF.

This chain connects TRBV3-1 (or the pseudogene TRBV3-2) to TRBJ2-5; TRBD2 aligns across 11 bases. Germline V gene data show CDR1 as LGHDT and CDR2 as YNNKEL (reference sequence). This CDR3 has 16 residues. V was pared by 3 bases and J by 2 bases, with 5 bases of the junction left unmatched. This CDR3 reads CASSHLLAGDQETQYF. In DNA form, the CDR3 reads TGTGCCAGCAGCCATTTACTAGCGGGGGATCAAGAGACCCAGTACTTC.

This sequence joins TRBV2 and TRBJ2-7; no firm D call. Germline lookup yields CDR1 SNHLY and CDR2 FYNNEI. V lost 4 bases, J lost 5 bases, and 9 bases lay in between. This CDR3 has 12 residues. Here the CDR3 DNA reads TGTGCCAGCAGTGTTCCCAGTAACGAGCAGTACTTC. This gives the protein CASSVPSNEQYF.

The V gene is TRBV11-2, the J gene TRBJ2-3; 10 positions match TRBD2. This CDR3 is built from 14 residues. V lost 5 bases, J lost 4 bases, and 3 bases stayed unmatched. The germline V gene has CDR1 SGHAT and CDR2 FQNNGV. The chain's CDR3 is CASSQGTSADTQYF. The CDR3 nucleotides are TGTGCCAGCAGCCAAGGGACTAGCGCAGATACGCAGTATTTT.

The J gene is TRBJ2-1, the V gene TRBV15, with 7 bases fitting TRBD1. The CDR3 consists of 15 residues. The germline V gene encodes CDR1 LNHNV and CDR2 YYDKDF (reference sequence). The junction had 8 bases not matched to a gene; V was cut back by 2 bases and J by 7 bases. CDR3 in DNA: TGTGCCACCAGCAGACCGAGGGGGCTGGGGAATGAGCAGTTCTTC. This translates into CATSRPRGLGNEQFF.

The rearrangement uses TRBV5-1 and TRBJ2-2, with a possible D match to TRBD1 (6 bases). CDR1 and CDR2 from the germline V gene are SGHRS and YFSETQ. V dropped 4 bases and J dropped 1 base, with 8 bases sitting between them. There are 14 residues in the CDR3. The CDR3 DNA follows: TGCGCCAGCAGCAAGACAGGGAACACCGGGGAGCTGTTTTTT. This sequence encodes CASSKTGNTGELFF. The entire variable domain, with the rest obtained from reference TRBV5-1 and TRBJ2-2, is as follows: KAGVTQTPRYLIKTRGQQVTLSCSPISGHRSVSWYQQTPGQGLQFLFEYFSETQRNKGNFPGRFSGRQFSNSRSEMNVSTLELGDSALYLCASSKTGNTGELFFGEGSRLTVL.

The chain joins TRBV4-3 to TRBJ2-4; D is possibly TRBD1 (7 bases). This CDR3 comprises 19 residues. Deletions cut 1 base from V and 7 bases from J, with 26 bases between. In germline, CDR1 is LGHNA, CDR2 YSLEER. This CDR3 is CASSQVFSPGGTDANIQYF. The CDR3 bases are TGCGCCAGCAGCCAAGTATTTTCTCCTGGGGGGACAGATGCGAACATTCAGTACTTC.

As concerns this clone: It may be a read error: a sequence one base away is much more abundant. Distinct nucleotide sequences in the sample also encode this CDR3. The rearrangement uses TRBV11-3 and TRBJ2-1, with 7 nucleotides matching TRBD2. The CDR3 covers 15 residues. V lost 1 base and J lost 0; bases outside the gene matches: 0. From germline, CDR1 is SGHNT and CDR2 YENEEA. The CDR3 nucleotides read TGTGCCAGCAGCTTAGGCGGGAGCTCCTACAATGAGCAGTTCTTC. Amino acid sequence: CASSLGGSSYNEQFF.

This clone was seen a single time. The V and J genes are TRBV19 and TRBJ1-6; 9 bases align to TRBD1. CDR1 is LNHDA and CDR2 is SQIVND in the germline V gene (reference sequence). The CDR3 length is 17 residues. The V gene end was trimmed by 2 bases and the J gene end by 4 bases; junction bases not matched to a gene: 6. Here the CDR3 DNA reads TGTGCCAGTAGTATATTGACAGGGGGAGGATATAATTCACCCCTCCACTTT. Protein sequence: CASSILTGGGYNSPLHF.

This clone was detected only a few times. V usage is TRBV11-3 and J usage is TRBJ1-5; 8 bases are a match to TRBD1. V trimming: 0 bases; J trimming: 3 bases; junction bases outside the gene matches: 16. The CDR3 is 20 amino acids. Germline V gene sequence: CDR1 SGHNT, CDR2 YENEEA. For the CDR3, the DNA is TGTGCCAGCAGCTTAGATCGGGGCAGGGGGCTGTCAGCCGTCAATCAGCCCCAGCATTTT. Its protein product is CASSLDRGRGLSAVNQPQHF.

The gene calls are TRBV29-1 and TRBJ2-3; no definite D call. The CDR3 has 12 amino acids. Per germline, CDR1 SQVTM and CDR2 ANQGSEA. Trimming took off 1 base at V and 6 bases at J, with 8 bases between the two ends. The CDR3, as DNA: TGCAGCGTTGAAGTTACCGGGGATACGCAGTATTTT. It codes for CSVEVTGDTQYF.

This clone was counted a single time. The chain combines TRBV6-5 with TRBJ2-5, with TRBD2 matching over 12 bases. This CDR3 spans 15 amino acids. Germline values: CDR1 MNHEY, CDR2 SVGAGI. V lost 5 bases and J lost 2; bases outside the gene matches: 3. As DNA, the CDR3 is TGTGCCAGCAGTCGGACTAGCGGGAATCAAGAGACCCAGTACTTC. Translation gives CASSRTSGNQETQYF.

This clone came up once. This chain connects TRBV12-5 to TRBJ1-3; tentatively, D is TRBD1 (5 bases). Germline loops: CDR1 LGHNT, CDR2 FRNRAP. The CDR3 has 17 residues. The germline V and J ends were trimmed by 0 bases and 3 bases, with 15 bases remaining between them. Here the CDR3 DNA reads TGTGCTAGTGGTTTGGTAAGCGTCAGGGTGGTTGGAAACACCATATATTTT. Translation: CASGLVSVRVVGNTIYF.

The rearrangement uses TRBV15 and TRBJ1-2; D is perhaps TRBD1 (6 bases). V dropped 2 bases and J dropped 0 bases, with 13 bases sitting between them. CDR3 size: 16 residues. The germline CDR1 and CDR2 sequences are LNHNV and YYDKDF (reference sequence). In DNA, the CDR3 is TGTGCCACCAGCAGAAGGGGGAGAGGTTCTAACTATGGCTACACCTTC. This gives the protein CATSRRGRGSNYGYTF.

The rearrangement links TRBV18 to TRBJ2-1; possible D gene TRBD2, 6 bases. The CDR3 has 17 amino acids. Trimming shortened V by 3 bases and J by 0 bases, and 15 bases separated the two germline ends. CDR1 KGHSH and CDR2 LQKENI come from the germline V gene. The CDR3 coding sequence is TGTGCCAGCTCACCTACGGGACTTAGGAGCTCCTACAATGAGCAGTTCTTC. The encoded protein is CASSPTGLRSSYNEQFF.

This clone has only one observation. J is TRBJ2-2 and V is TRBV23-1; 10 nucleotides line up with TRBD1. TRBV23-1 counts as an open reading frame of uncertain function. The junction had 9 bases not matched to a gene; V was cut back by 4 bases and J by 4 bases. The CDR3 runs to 17 residues. This CDR3 reads CASSPLGTGEGTGELFF. CDR3 bases: TGCGCCAGCAGTCCTTTGGGGACAGGGGAAGGCACCGGGGAGCTGTTTTTT.

As for this clone: This sample includes further DNA sequences coding for the same CDR3. The rearrangement links TRBV28 to TRBJ2-7, with 7 bases fitting TRBD2. After removal of 5 bases from V and 2 bases from J, the junction contained 3 bases not matched to a gene. The germline V gene encodes CDR1 MDHEN and CDR2 SYDVKM. This CDR3 spans 13 amino acids. The CDR3 sequence: CASSPGGPYEQYF. The CDR3, as DNA: TGTGCCAGCAGTCCGGGGGGACCCTACGAGCAGTACTTC.

This rearrangement joins TRBV27 to TRBJ1-5; perhaps TRBD1 as D (5 bases). Trimming pared 2 bases from V and 0 bases from J, leaving 14 bases between. Germline CDR1 and CDR2: MNHEY and SMNVEV (reference sequence). There are 17 residues in the CDR3. The CDR3 sequence: CASSLKDPGYSNQPQHF. The CDR3 DNA is TGTGCCAGCAGTTTAAAAGACCCAGGGTATAGCAATCAGCCCCAGCATTTT.

The chain uses TRBV3-1 (or the pseudogene TRBV3-2) and TRBJ2-2; D is perhaps TRBD2 (5 bases). The germline V gene has CDR1 LGHDT and CDR2 YNNKEL (reference sequence). V dropped 8 bases and J dropped 0 bases, with 7 bases sitting between them. This CDR3 has 13 residues. The CDR3 bases are TGTGCCAGCCAGGAGGCGAACACCGGGGAGCTGTTTTTT. Translated, it gives CASQEANTGELFF.

The chain combines TRBV27 with TRBJ2-7, with 7 bases matching TRBD1. The CDR3 contains 15 residues. The junction had 7 bases not matched to a gene; V was cut back by 5 bases and J by 0 bases. Per germline, CDR1 MNHEY and CDR2 SMNVEV (reference sequence). The CDR3 region has the DNA TGTGCCAGCAGTCGGACAGGCCGTAGCTCCTACGAGCAGTACTTC. As protein: CASSRTGRSSYEQYF.

The rearrangement links TRBV12-3 or TRBV12-4 to TRBJ1-2; D is perhaps TRBD1 (6 bases). V was shortened by 6 bases and J by 9 bases, with 17 bases between the two germline ends. This CDR3 comprises 13 residues. DNA of the CDR3: TGTGCCAGCAGCCTAAGTCTGGGGACAAGCTACACCTTC. The encoded protein is CASSLSLGTSYTF.

The chain combines TRBV6-4 with TRBJ2-4, with D perhaps matching TRBD2 (6 bases). The CDR3 consists of 17 residues. The V gene lost 8 bases and the J gene lost 1 base, with 21 bases spanning the gap. Per germline, CDR1 MRHNA and CDR2 SNTAGT. CDR3 DNA sequence: TGTGCCAGCCAGCAGCGGATCCGGGACTCCGCCAAAAACATTCAGTACTTC. Translating it yields CASQQRIRDSAKNIQYF.